These 29 T cell receptor beta chains came from one sample sequenced in a study of shared clonotypes between healthy human individuals. Method: immunoSEQ multiplex PCR; TCRdb's copy keeps in-frame clones and lacks some. Of over a million clones in the sample, 95% to 97% were seen once. The sequenced sample was naive CD4+ T cells sorted from blood. Subset specified: CD45RA+ positively selected. The origin of the receptors is a man aged 25 to 45 in good health.

The count of this clone is one. This chain connects TRBV14 to TRBJ2-5; 9 bases fit TRBD2. Germline CDR1 reads SGHDN; CDR2 reads FVKESK. J was trimmed by 2 bases and V by 5 bases; bases with no gene match: 9. The CDR3 loop spans 16 amino acids. In DNA, the CDR3 is TGTGCCAGCAGCTTAGGATGGGGACTAGCTCAAGAGACCCAGTACTTC. Its protein is CASSLGWGLAQETQYF. Full variable domain (missing parts from reference TRBV14 and TRBJ2-5): EAGVTQFPSHSVIEKGQTVTLRCDPISGHDNLYWYRRVMGKEIKFLLHFVKESKQDESGMPNNRFLAERTGGTYSTLKVQPAELEDSGVYFCASSLGWGLAQETQYFGPGTRLLVL.

This chain links TRBV14 with TRBJ2-4; TRBD1 is a possible D gene (6 bases). Trimming shortened V by 0 bases and J by 9 bases, and 9 bases separated the two germline ends. This CDR3 comprises 13 residues. Per germline, CDR1 SGHDN and CDR2 FVKESK. For the CDR3, the DNA is TGTGCCAGCAGCCAAGACAGGGGTCGCATTCAGTACTTC. Its protein is CASSQDRGRIQYF.

This clone occurred once. The V gene is TRBV5-1, the J gene TRBJ2-5; perhaps TRBD1 as D (6 bases). CDR1 and CDR2 from the germline V gene are SGHRS and YFSETQ. Trimming cost V 1 base and J 1 base, with 8 bases left between them. The CDR3 consists of 14 residues. CDR3 in DNA: TGCGCCAGCAGCTTGAGGGGGATCCAAGAGACCCAGTACTTC. This encodes CASSLRGIQETQYF.

V is TRBV5-1 and J is TRBJ1-3, with a weak D call TRBD1 (5 bases). The germline gives CDR1 SGHRS, CDR2 YFSETQ. Trimming shortened V by 4 bases and J by 4 bases, and 18 bases separated the two germline ends. The CDR3 consists of 16 residues. The CDR3 DNA sequence: TGCGCCAGCAGCCGTGGGACCGCTGGCGGGGGAAACACCATATATTTT. It is translated as CASSRGTAGGGNTIYF.

The chain employs TRBV27 and TRBJ2-3; TRBD2 is a possible D gene (5 bases). V lost 6 bases, J lost 2 bases, and 18 bases lay in between. Germline assignment: CDR1 MNHEY and CDR2 SMNVEV (reference sequence). The CDR3 runs 16 residues. This chain's CDR3 is CASSPRGPQNTDTQYF. CDR3 nucleotide sequence: TGTGCCAGCAGCCCCCGGGGTCCACAGAACACAGATACGCAGTATTTT.

The chain carries TRBV9 and TRBJ2-3, with TRBD2 identical over 8 bases. After removal of 2 bases from V and 5 bases from J, the junction contained 7 bases not matched to a gene. The V gene's germline CDR1 is SGDLS and CDR2 YYNGEE. The CDR3 extends over 15 amino acids. Here the CDR3 reads CASSVSSGRLDTQYF. The CDR3 region has the DNA TGTGCCAGCAGCGTTTCGAGCGGGAGATTAGATACGCAGTATTTT. The full variable domain, its missing parts supplied by reference TRBV9 and TRBJ2-3, is DSGVTQTPKHLITATGQRVTLRCSPRSGDLSVYWYQQSLDQGLQFLIQYYNGEERAKGNILERFSAQQFPDLHSELNLSSLELGDSALYFCASSVSSGRLDTQYFGPGTRLTVL.

The chain joins TRBV11-2 to TRBJ2-1; 12 positions match TRBD2. Germline V CDR1 and CDR2: SGHAT, FQNNGV. This CDR3 has 16 amino acids. Losses at the gene ends were 2 bases for V and 5 bases for J; bases not matched to a gene: 4. Here the CDR3 reads CASSLYGLAGHNEQFF. CDR3 sequence (DNA): TGTGCCAGCAGCTTATACGGACTAGCGGGACACAATGAGCAGTTCTTC. The full variable domain, in which reference TRBV11-2 and TRBJ2-1 provide the parts outside the CDR3, is EAGVAQSPRYKIIEKRQSVAFWCNPISGHATLYWYQQILGQGPKLLIQFQNNGVVDDSQLPKDRFSAERLKGVDSTLKIQPAKLEDSAVYLCASSLYGLAGHNEQFFGPGTRLTVL.

This clone was observed a single time. The chain is built from TRBV18 and TRBJ2-2; no reliable D call. Per germline, CDR1 KGHSH and CDR2 LQKENI. This CDR3 has 15 amino acids. The germline V and J ends were trimmed by 2 bases and 5 bases, with 12 bases remaining between them. The CDR3 loop is CASSPWVGSTGELFF. The CDR3 DNA reads TGTGCCAGCTCACCATGGGTCGGGTCAACCGGGGAGCTGTTTTTT.

The DNA for the CDR3 is TGCGCCAGCAGTCCCTACTCTGGAAACACCATATATTTT. This encodes CASSPYSGNTIYF. This rearrangement joins TRBV10-2 to TRBJ1-3, with D uncertain. V lost 5 bases and J 0 bases, leaving 5 bases between the germline ends. Germline V gene sequence: CDR1 WSHSY, CDR2 SAAADI. The CDR3 loop spans 13 amino acids.

The rearrangement uses TRBV9 and TRBJ2-7, with 7 bases fitting TRBD2. CDR1 and CDR2 (germline): SGDLS, YYNGEE. The CDR3 has 16 residues. The V gene end was trimmed by 0 bases and the J gene end by 0 bases; junction bases not matched to a gene: 6. As DNA, the CDR3 is TGTGCCAGCAGCGTAGCGGGGGGTCTGAGCTCCTACGAGCAGTACTTC. Protein product: CASSVAGGLSSYEQYF.

The chain links TRBV5-1 to TRBJ2-7, with a possible D match to TRBD2 (8 bases). The CDR3 has 18 amino acids. V gave up 4 bases and J gave up 1 base, with 24 bases separating them. CDR1 and CDR2 (germline): SGHRS, YFSETQ. DNA of the CDR3: TGCGCCAGCAGCCCTGACAGGGATAGCGGGGCCAAGTCCTACGAGCAGTACTTC. This encodes CASSPDRDSGAKSYEQYF.

This rearrangement joins TRBV5-4 to TRBJ2-7; D may be TRBD1 (6 bases). V was clipped by 4 bases and J by 3 bases, with 17 bases between them. The CDR3 extends over 15 amino acids. Germline V gene sequence: CDR1 SGHNT, CDR2 YYREEE (reference sequence). CDR3 amino acids: CASSTHRDTYYEQYF. The CDR3 DNA follows: TGTGCCAGCAGCACCCACCGGGACACCTACTACGAGCAGTACTTC.

J is TRBJ2-2 and V is TRBV9; D possibly corresponds to TRBD1 (5 bases). CDR3 length: 15 amino acids. The V gene's germline CDR1 is SGDLS and CDR2 YYNGEE. Trimming took off 4 bases at V and 4 bases at J, with 14 bases between the two ends. The DNA of the CDR3 is TGTGCCAGCAGCCCCCTCGTAGGGGCCACCGGGGAGCTGTTTTTT. The encoded protein is CASSPLVGATGELFF.

This chain connects TRBV28 to TRBJ1-5; 9 bases agree with TRBD1. Germline trimming cut 1 base from V and 4 bases from J; bases unmatched to any gene: 2. This CDR3 spans 15 amino acids. The germline V gene has CDR1 MDHEN and CDR2 SYDVKM. The CDR3 region is CASSLYRGRNQPQHF. The CDR3 region has the DNA TGTGCCAGCAGTTTATACAGGGGGCGGAATCAGCCCCAGCATTTT. Full variable domain (remainder filled in from reference TRBV28 and TRBJ1-5): DVKVTQSSRYLVKRTGEKVFLECVQDMDHENMFWYRQDPGLGLRLIYFSYDVKMKEKGDIPEGYSVSREKKERFSLILESASTNQTSMYLCASSLYRGRNQPQHFGDGTRLSIL.

This chain links TRBV18 with TRBJ1-3; TRBD1 is a possible D gene (5 bases). This CDR3 contains 15 residues. Germline CDR1 KGHSH, CDR2 LQKENI. V lost 7 bases to trimming and J lost 0 bases, with 13 bases between them. In DNA, the CDR3 is TGTGCCAGCTTCTATAGAGGGGTCTCTGGAAACACCATATATTTT. Its protein product is CASFYRGVSGNTIYF.

The V gene is TRBV11-1, the J gene TRBJ1-1, with unresolved D. The CDR3 has 14 residues. The ends were cut back, 5 bases at V and 0 bases at J, with 10 bases in the middle. Germline V gives CDR1 SGHAT, CDR2 FQDESV (reference sequence). CDR3 sequence (DNA): TGTGCCAGCAGCGTCCGAAGAATGAACACTGAAGCTTTCTTT. It codes for CASSVRRMNTEAFF.

The rearrangement links TRBV5-5 to TRBJ2-7; the D gene is possibly TRBD1 (5 bases). The CDR3 consists of 14 residues. V lost 0 bases to trimming and J lost 2 bases, with 9 bases between them. CDR1 and CDR2 (germline): SGHKS, YYEKEE (reference sequence). The CDR3 DNA is TGTGCCAGCAGCTTGGATGCAGGGCCCTACGAGCAGTACTTC. This encodes CASSLDAGPYEQYF.

The chain carries TRBV7-2 and TRBJ2-1; D is perhaps TRBD1 (5 bases). Looked up from germline, CDR1 is SGHTA and CDR2 is FQGNSA. This CDR3 region has 16 residues. The V end lost 3 bases, the J end lost 3 bases, and 15 bases lay between the germline ends. In DNA form, the CDR3 reads TGTGCCAGCAGCTTGGTCTTAGGGGTAAACTACAATGAGCAGTTCTTC. Translating gives CASSLVLGVNYNEQFF.

The rearrangement uses TRBV6-6 and TRBJ2-5; D uncertain. Trimming took 7 bases from V and 2 from J, leaving 11 bases between them. The CDR3 runs to 13 residues. Germline CDR1 reads MNHNY; CDR2 reads SVGAGI (reference sequence). The CDR3: CASKAVGQETQYF. The DNA for the CDR3 is TGTGCCAGCAAGGCTGTAGGTCAAGAGACCCAGTACTTC.

The chain links TRBV28 to TRBJ2-7; possibly TRBD1 for D (6 bases). Deletions cut 5 bases from V and 2 bases from J, with 10 bases between. The CDR3 extends over 13 amino acids. From germline, CDR1 is MDHEN and CDR2 SYDVKM. Here the CDR3 DNA reads TGTGCCAGCAGTCCCAGACAGGCCTACGAGCAGTACTTC. This gives the protein CASSPRQAYEQYF. Supplemented by reference TRBV28 and TRBJ2-7, the full variable domain reads DVKVTQSSRYLVKRTGEKVFLECVQDMDHENMFWYRQDPGLGLRLIYFSYDVKMKEKGDIPEGYSVSREKKERFSLILESASTNQTSMYLCASSPRQAYEQYFGPGTRLTVT.

This chain connects TRBV28 to TRBJ2-3; 8 bases agree with TRBD2. The CDR3 has 15 residues. The J segment lost 2 bases and the V segment lost 6 bases, leaving 7 bases of the junction unmatched. Germline lookup yields CDR1 MDHEN and CDR2 SYDVKM. This chain's CDR3 is CASSSSGANTDTQYF. CDR3 bases: TGTGCCAGCAGCAGTAGCGGGGCTAACACAGATACGCAGTATTTT.

V usage is TRBV27 and J usage is TRBJ1-5; tentatively, D is TRBD1 (5 bases). Germline CDR1 MNHEY, CDR2 SMNVEV (reference sequence). The CDR3 is made up of 14 amino acids. Trimming removed 7 bases from V and 2 bases from J, with 12 bases in between. The CDR3 region is CASKSLGGNQPQHF. CDR3 coding DNA: TGTGCCAGCAAATCTCTGGGGGGCAATCAGCCCCAGCATTTT.

The chain employs TRBV7-9 and TRBJ2-7, with TRBD1 as a possible D gene (6 bases). Trimming left V 4 bases short and J 2 bases short, with 21 bases between. The CDR3 extends over 17 amino acids. CDR1 SEHNR and CDR2 FQNEAQ come from the germline V gene (reference sequence). The CDR3 region is CASSSLEGSGTPYEQYF. The DNA for the CDR3 is TGTGCCAGCAGCTCATTAGAGGGGTCAGGGACACCCTACGAGCAGTACTTC.

V gene TRBV19 combines with J gene TRBJ1-5; 8 bases line up with TRBD1. CDR3 length: 15 residues. Unmatched junction bases numbered 5, after V lost 4 bases and J lost 3 bases. Germline lookup yields CDR1 LNHDA and CDR2 SQIVND (reference sequence). The CDR3: CASSSGTGYNQPQHF. In DNA, the CDR3 is TGTGCCAGTAGTAGCGGGACAGGCTACAATCAGCCCCAGCATTTT. The whole variable domain, remainder taken from reference TRBV19 and TRBJ1-5, is DGGITQSPKYLFRKEGQNVTLSCEQNLNHDAMYWYRQDPGQGLRLIYYSQIVNDFQKGDIAEGYSVSREKKESFPLTVTSAQKNPTAFYLCASSSGTGYNQPQHFGDGTRLSIL.

Points on this clone: Other DNA sequences in this sample translate to the same CDR3. DNA of the CDR3: TGCGCCAGCAGCTTGTCGGGGATGAACACTGAAGCTTTCTTT. This translates into CASSLSGMNTEAFF. The chain couples TRBV5-1 to TRBJ1-1; D remains unclear. V lost 1 base, J lost 0 bases, and 7 bases lay in between. Germline V CDR1 and CDR2: SGHRS, YFSETQ. This CDR3 has 14 residues.

The chain carries TRBV5-4 and TRBJ2-1, with TRBD1 as a possible D gene (5 bases). Trimming removed 0 bases from V and 4 bases from J, with 8 bases in between. CDR3 length equals 14 residues. Germline-derived CDR1 and CDR2 are SGHNT and YYREEE (reference sequence). The CDR3 loop is CASSLDQGYNEQFF. The CDR3 DNA sequence: TGTGCCAGCAGCTTGGATCAGGGTTACAATGAGCAGTTCTTC.

This chain links TRBV10-2 with TRBJ2-1, with D perhaps matching TRBD2 (5 bases). Trimming took off 0 bases at V and 9 bases at J, with 9 bases between the two ends. The CDR3 length is 13 residues. Looked up from germline, CDR1 is WSHSY and CDR2 is SAAADI. CDR3 nucleotide sequence: TGCGCCAGCAGTGAGTCGACTAATGGTGAGCAGTTCTTC. Amino acids: CASSESTNGEQFF.

DNA of the CDR3: TGCGCCAGCAGCTTGGTGGACAATGAGCAGTTCTTC. It codes for CASSLVDNEQFF. This chain joins TRBV5-1 and TRBJ2-1; D not certain. CDR3 size: 12 residues. Trimming took off 0 bases at V and 5 bases at J, with 3 bases between the two ends. Per the germline V gene, CDR1 is SGHRS and CDR2 is YFSETQ.

The chain carries TRBV5-1 and TRBJ2-5, with 7 bases aligning to TRBD1. The germline CDR1 and CDR2 sequences are SGHRS and YFSETQ. J was trimmed by 3 bases and V by 2 bases; bases with no gene match: 4. CDR3 size: 14 residues. DNA for the CDR3: TGCGCCAGCAGCTTAAACAGGGGTAAAGAGACCCAGTACTTC. Its translation is CASSLNRGKETQYF.